There are many counts of the clone carrying this TCR beta chain. The sample comes from a study of T-cell reconstitution after alpha-beta-depleted transplantation in children. Preparation of the TCRbeta library involved a method that used unique molecular identifiers. TCRdb analysed the PCR reads with MiXCR anew, one entry per CDR3 protein. The sample records a few hundred thousand distinct CDR3 sequences, approximately 12% being singletons. V was pared by 4 bases and J by 0 bases, with 7 bases of the junction left unmatched. The CDR3 length is 16 residues. Germline assignment: CDR1 SGDLS and CDR2 YYNGEE.

The receptor comes from a human donor who donated a stem cell graft to a child with combined immunodeficiency. Material: PBMCs from the stem cell graft donor, obtained from the stem cell graft. The chain combines TRBV9 with TRBJ2-1, with 7 bases identical to TRBD2. CDR3 bases: TGTGCCAGCAGCCCCTTCAGCGGGGTCTCCTACAATGAGCAGTTCTTC. Its translation is CASSPFSGVSYNEQFF. The variable domain in full, completed from reference TRBV9 and TRBJ2-1, reads DSGVTQTPKHLITATGQRVTLRCSPRSGDLSVYWYQQSLDQGLQFLIQYYNGEERAKGNILERFSAQQFPDLHSELNLSSLELGDSALYFCASSPFSGVSYNEQFFGPGTRLTVL.